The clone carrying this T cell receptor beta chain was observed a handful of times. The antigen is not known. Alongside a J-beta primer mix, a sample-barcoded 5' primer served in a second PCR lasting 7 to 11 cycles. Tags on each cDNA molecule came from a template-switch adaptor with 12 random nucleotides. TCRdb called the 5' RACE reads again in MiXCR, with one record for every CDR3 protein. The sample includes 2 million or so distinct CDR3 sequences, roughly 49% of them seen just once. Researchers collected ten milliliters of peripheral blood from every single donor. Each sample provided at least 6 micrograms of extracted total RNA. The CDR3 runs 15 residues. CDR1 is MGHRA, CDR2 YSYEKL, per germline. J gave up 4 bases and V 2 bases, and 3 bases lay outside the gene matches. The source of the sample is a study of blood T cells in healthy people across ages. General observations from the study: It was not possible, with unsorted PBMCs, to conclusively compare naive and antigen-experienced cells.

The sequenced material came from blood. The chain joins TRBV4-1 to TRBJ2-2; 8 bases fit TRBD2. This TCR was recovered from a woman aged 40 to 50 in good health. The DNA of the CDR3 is TGCGCCAGCAGCCAACCAGCGGGGGCCACCGGGGAGCTGTTTTTT. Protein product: CASSQPAGATGELFF.